This T cell receptor beta chain was captured by sequencing in a study of T-cell memory formation after mild COVID-19. Overall study context: The study found TCR clusters largely donor specific.

TCRdb fed the 5' RACE reads into MiXCR, producing one record per CDR3 protein. The repertoire consists of 280,000 or so distinct CDR3 sequences, with more than 15% occurring once and the leading ten covering 20% to 25%. Concerning this clonotype itself: Its cognate antigen is unknown.

The germline V and J ends were trimmed by 1 base and 2 bases, with 10 bases remaining between them. The CDR3 is made up of 14 amino acids. Germline CDR1 SQVTM, CDR2 ANQGSEA. Whole-study results and caveats: Contracting clones from day 15 to 85 had balanced CD4/CD8; later expanders favoured CD4+.

The rearrangement uses TRBV29-1 and TRBJ2-3, with D maybe TRBD1 (5 bases). Sequencing was performed on PBMCs or a T cell subset sorted from them (not recorded which). The clonotype was recovered from a young man who had mild COVID-19 (a few samples of this study predate the infection). Cell type and time point are not known. The CDR3 here is CSVEAGHSTDTQYF. The CDR3 DNA reads TGCAGCGTTGAAGCTGGACATTCCACAGATACGCAGTATTTT.